Listed here are 6 T cell receptor beta chains from one sample, sequenced in a study of T-cell reconstitution after alpha-beta-depleted transplantation in children. Preparing the TCRbeta library involved the use of unique molecular identifiers. TCRdb analysed the PCR reads with MiXCR anew, one entry per CDR3 protein. The table lists 300,000 or so distinct CDR3 sequences, 9.9% of them singletons. Material: PBMCs from the stem cell graft donor, obtained from the stem cell graft. The receptors originated from a human donor who donated a stem cell graft to a child with SCID.

The V and J genes are TRBV5-1 and TRBJ2-3, with D perhaps matching TRBD2 (5 bases). CDR1 and CDR2 from the germline V gene are SGHRS and YFSETQ. The V end lost 4 bases, the J end lost 4 bases, and 16 bases lay between the germline ends. CDR3 length: 15 residues. CDR3 region: CASSIQHGGADTQYF. The CDR3 region has the DNA TGCGCCAGCAGCATTCAACACGGAGGTGCAGATACGCAGTATTTT.

This clonotype was recorded a few times. J is TRBJ2-7 and V is TRBV9; 11 bases fit TRBD2. Looked up from germline, CDR1 is SGDLS and CDR2 is YYNGEE. V was pared by 3 bases and J by 6 bases, with 2 bases of the junction left unmatched. CDR3 length: 13 residues. In DNA, the CDR3 is TGTGCCAGCAGCGCGGGACTAGCGGTCGAGCAGTACTTC. Amino acid sequence: CASSAGLAVEQYF.

The rearrangement links TRBV6-1 to TRBJ2-7; TRBD1 matches 10 bases. V trimming: 3 bases; J trimming: 3 bases; junction bases outside the gene matches: 5. Germline values: CDR1 MNHNS, CDR2 SASEGT. CDR3 length: 15 amino acids. DNA of the CDR3: TGTGCCAGCAGTGACCGGGACAGGGGACTCTACGAGCAGTACTTC. Protein: CASSDRDRGLYEQYF.

The chain recombines TRBV12-3 or TRBV12-4 with TRBJ2-7, with D maybe TRBD1 (5 bases). V lost 5 bases and J 2 bases, leaving 13 bases between the germline ends. The CDR3 has 14 residues. The CDR3 here is CASSPQGETYEQYF. Written as DNA, the CDR3 is TGTGCCAGCAGTCCCCAGGGCGAGACCTACGAGCAGTACTTC.

The chain links TRBV5-1 to TRBJ2-3; D call uncertain. Germline-derived CDR1 and CDR2 are SGHRS and YFSETQ. This CDR3 is built from 13 residues. Trimming removed 1 base from V and 4 bases from J, with 7 bases in between. The chain's CDR3 is CASSLWGSDTQYF. DNA of the CDR3: TGCGCCAGCAGCTTGTGGGGTTCAGATACGCAGTATTTT. The whole variable domain, filled in from reference TRBV5-1 and TRBJ2-3, reads KAGVTQTPRYLIKTRGQQVTLSCSPISGHRSVSWYQQTPGQGLQFLFEYFSETQRNKGNFPGRFSGRQFSNSRSEMNVSTLELGDSALYLCASSLWGSDTQYFGPGTRLTVL.

V and J are TRBV18 and TRBJ2-5; 8 nucleotides match TRBD1. CDR3 size: 19 residues. The V and J ends lost 2 bases and 3 bases, in that order; junction bases with no gene match: 17. Germline CDR1 is KGHSH and CDR2 is LQKENI. The CDR3, as DNA: TGTGCCAGCTCACCAGTTAACCGGGACAGGCTCATTAGGGAAGAGACCCAGTACTTC. This translates into CASSPVNRDRLIREETQYF.